One and the same sample provided the 26 T cell receptor beta chains below, sequenced in a study of blood T cells in healthy people across ages. Using a J-beta primer mix together with a sample-barcoded 5' primer, a second PCR was run for roughly 7 to 11 cycles. TCRdb processed the 5' RACE reads anew with MiXCR; each CDR3 protein has one entry. The repertoire consists of some 890,000 distinct CDR3 sequences, with roughly 29% occurring once and the leading ten covering roughly 10%. These records were also assigned to another study, of T cells of mothers and their children.

The sequencing sample was made of blood. These receptors were obtained from a woman aged 35 to 49 in good health.

To note about this clonotype: A much larger clone lies a single base off, so this may be a read error. The chain combines TRBV6-2 or TRBV6-3 with TRBJ2-3; 7 nucleotides line up with TRBD1. Germline CDR1 is MNHEY and CDR2 is SVGEGT. The CDR3 is made up of 16 amino acids. With V trimmed by 2 bases and J by 2 bases, 7 bases remained unmatched. The CDR3 is CASSYLGTANTDTQYF. Here the CDR3 DNA reads TGTGCCAGCAGTTACCTTGGGACAGCTAACACAGATACGCAGTATTTT.

This clonotype was seen a few times. An end of the junction does not agree with germline; a read error may underlie this. The chain uses TRBV7-9 and TRBJ2-3, with 7 positions matching TRBD2. The CDR3 has 17 residues. Germline assignment: CDR1 SEHNR and CDR2 FQNEAQ (reference sequence). Here the CDR3 DNA reads TGTGCCGGCAGCTGGCCGGGGGGTTCCTCTAGCACAGATACGCAGTATTTT. Translation gives CAGSWPGGSSSTDTQYF.

For this clonotype: At one end, the junction sequence differs from germline, possibly due to a read error. This chain links TRBV7-9 with TRBJ2-7; 9 bases are shared with TRBD1. The CDR3 spans 14 residues. Germline CDR1 is SEHNR and CDR2 is FQNEAQ (reference sequence). CDR3 amino acids: CVSSYGTGYDEQYF. In nucleotides, the CDR3 is TGTGTCAGCAGCTACGGGACAGGGTATGACGAGCAGTACTTC.

This clonotype was seen many times. The rearrangement uses TRBV28 and TRBJ2-5; 8 nucleotides match TRBD1. CDR3 length: 14 amino acids. Germline-derived CDR1 and CDR2 are MDHEN and SYDVKM. The ends lost 5 bases at V and 5 bases at J; junction bases unmatched: 7. The CDR3 region is CASSLADRGETQYF. The CDR3, as DNA: TGTGCCAGCAGTCTCGCAGACAGGGGTGAGACCCAGTACTTC.

The chain employs TRBV7-2 and TRBJ2-3; D gene uncertain. V lost 2 bases and J 2 bases, leaving 11 bases between the germline ends. CDR3 length equals 15 residues. Per the germline V gene, CDR1 is SGHTA and CDR2 is FQGNSA. The CDR3 DNA reads as TGTGCCAGCAGCTTAATGTCAAGTTTCACAGATACGCAGTATTTT. It translates to CASSLMSSFTDTQYF.

This clonotype has just a few counts. This chain connects TRBV6-2 or TRBV6-3 to TRBJ1-2; the match to TRBD1 covers 9 bases. Germline V gene sequence: CDR1 MNHEY, CDR2 SVGEGT. This CDR3 region has 15 residues. Unmatched junction bases numbered 11, after V lost 7 bases and J lost 5 bases. DNA of the CDR3: TGTGCCAGCATTCGTTCGCGGACAGGGGTGTATGGCTACACCTTC. It specifies CASIRSRTGVYGYTF.

About this clonotype: A much more abundant neighbour one base away suggests this may be a read error. The chain has TRBV12-3 or TRBV12-4 and TRBJ2-7; D might be TRBD1 (6 bases). The CDR3 consists of 15 residues. V gave up 5 bases and J gave up 3 bases, with 17 bases separating them. The CDR3 nucleotides are TGTGCCAGCAGTCCTCAGGGGTCCCCCCTCTACGAGCAGTACTTC. Translated, it gives CASSPQGSPLYEQYF.

This clonotype was detected a few times. The chain has TRBV6-5 and TRBJ1-1; TRBD1 might be the D (5 bases). V lost 4 bases, J lost 0 bases, and 9 bases lay in between. Germline CDR1 and CDR2: MNHEY and SVGAGI. The CDR3 totals 14 residues. In nucleotides, the CDR3 is TGTGCCAGCAGTTCCGGGACGATGAACACTGAAGCTTTCTTT. It is translated as CASSSGTMNTEAFF.

The genes are TRBV21-1 and TRBJ2-7; the D segment call TRBD1 is taken from the table without a DNA check. TRBV21-1 is tagged as a pseudogene. The CDR3 extends over 14 amino acids. In nucleotides, the CDR3 is TGTGCCAGCAGCCGCCCCCGGTGGACCTACGAGCAGTACTTC. This sequence encodes CASSRPRWTYEQYF.

This clonotype has a count of ten or more. The chain employs TRBV27 and TRBJ2-4, with 11 positions matching TRBD1. V lost 4 bases and J lost 7; bases outside the gene matches: 3. The CDR3 spans 14 residues. Looked up from germline, CDR1 is MNHEY and CDR2 is SMNVEV (reference sequence). CDR3 sequence: CASSWGQGGNIQYF. In DNA form, the CDR3 reads TGTGCCAGCAGTTGGGGACAGGGGGGTAACATTCAGTACTTC.

The table lists this clonotype with many counts. The V call is TRBV5-1, the J call TRBJ1-3; no firm D call. Trimming shortened V by 0 bases and J by 0 bases, and 10 bases separated the two germline ends. The CDR3 loop spans 16 amino acids. The germline V gene encodes CDR1 SGHRS and CDR2 YFSETQ. The CDR3 sequence is CASSLGAAGSGNTIYF. Written as DNA, the CDR3 is TGCGCCAGCAGCTTGGGGGCCGCGGGCTCTGGAAACACCATATATTTT.

This chain connects TRBV18 to TRBJ2-7, with 7 bases aligning to TRBD1. The trim removed 0 bases at V and 3 bases at J, leaving 5 bases unmatched. This CDR3 is 15 amino acids long. The V gene's germline CDR1 is KGHSH and CDR2 LQKENI. DNA for the CDR3: TGTGCCAGCTCACCACCGACAGGGAATGTCTACGAGCAGTACTTC. Its translation is CASSPPTGNVYEQYF.

This clonotype was recorded a few times. This sequence may be a read error, since a much larger clone differs from it by one base. V gene TRBV7-7 combines with J gene TRBJ2-4, with 8 bases fitting TRBD1. The CDR3 covers 15 residues. Germline CDR1 and CDR2: SSHAT and FNYEAQ (reference sequence). The CDR3 here is CASSQDRGGHNEQYF. CDR3 sequence (DNA): TGTGCTAGCAGCCAAGACAGGGGAGGACACAATGAGCAGTACTTC.

CDR3: CASSQDLAPDTQYF. In nucleotides, the CDR3 is TGTGCCAGCAGCCAAGATCTTGCTCCAGATACGCAGTATTTT. V is TRBV3-1 and J is TRBJ2-3; D call uncertain. The V end was cut by 0 bases, the J end by 4 bases, with 8 bases between. The CDR3 consists of 14 residues. Germline assignment: CDR1 LGHDT and CDR2 YNNKEL (reference sequence).

This clonotype was counted between two and nine times. Possible read error: a much larger clone is one base away. This chain uses TRBV20-1 with TRBJ2-5, with D perhaps TRBD1 or TRBD2 (5 bases each). The CDR3 spans 15 residues. Germline lookup yields CDR1 DFQATT and CDR2 SNEGSKA (reference sequence). Trimming pared 0 bases from V and 11 bases from J, leaving 22 bases between. CDR3 in amino acids: CSARDYKRTGHEQYF. The CDR3 nucleotides read TGCAGTGCTAGAGATTACAAGCGAACGGGGCATGAGCAGTACTTC.

V gene TRBV20-1 combines with J gene TRBJ2-6; possible D gene TRBD2, 6 bases. This CDR3 spans 14 amino acids. Trimming removed 2 bases from V and 3 bases from J, with 8 bases in between. Germline V gene lookup returns CDR1 DFQATT and CDR2 SNEGSKA (reference sequence). This chain's CDR3 is CSARLAYGANVLTF. CDR3 DNA: TGCAGTGCTAGACTAGCGTATGGGGCCAACGTCCTGACTTTC.

In this sample, this clonotype turned up many times. The V and J genes are TRBV7-2 and TRBJ2-7, with TRBD1 identical over 8 bases. This CDR3 is 15 amino acids long. CDR1 is SGHTA, CDR2 FQGNSA, per germline. V lost 6 bases, J lost 2 bases, and 9 bases stayed unmatched. The CDR3, as DNA: TGTGCCAGCAGTTTTACCGGGACAGGAACCTACGAGCAGTACTTC. It codes for CASSFTGTGTYEQYF.

This sequence joins TRBV7-2 and TRBJ1-6, with TRBD1 as a possible D gene (6 bases). With 1 base removed from V and 10 bases from J, the gap between germline ends came to 14 bases. Germline CDR1 SGHTA, CDR2 FQGNSA. CDR3 length equals 15 residues. CDR3 sequence (DNA): TGTGCCAGCAGCTTAGTGTCGCAGGGACAATCACCCCTCCACTTT. This encodes CASSLVSQGQSPLHF.

V and J are TRBV5-6 and TRBJ2-7; D is perhaps TRBD2 (6 bases). V lost 10 bases, J lost 2 bases, and 19 bases lay in between. Looked up from germline, CDR1 is SGHDT and CDR2 is YYEEEE. The CDR3 length is 14 residues. The CDR3 DNA reads TGTGCCTCGGAGGGACGGCAGGCTGCCTACGAGCAGTACTTC. Protein product: CASEGRQAAYEQYF.

The CDR3 here is CASRGGGGSQGAEAFF. The CDR3 nucleotides are TGTGCCAGCAGAGGGGGAGGCGGCAGCCAAGGGGCTGAAGCTTTCTTT. The chain links TRBV7-9 to TRBJ1-1; a possible D gene is TRBD1 (6 bases). Germline CDR1 reads SEHNR; CDR2 reads FQNEAQ (reference sequence). The V end was cut by 6 bases, the J end by 6 bases, with 23 bases between. This CDR3 contains 16 residues.

As to this clonotype: A read error may be the cause here, since a much bigger clone is one base away. The chain links TRBV20-1 to TRBJ2-7; 11 bases map to TRBD1. Germline V gene lookup returns CDR1 DFQATT and CDR2 SNEGSKA (reference sequence). This CDR3 spans 16 amino acids. The CDR3 DNA reads as TGCAGTGCCCTCGATACCCGTGGACAGGGGGCGCGGGAGCAGCACTTC. It specifies CSALDTRGQGAREQHF.

With regard to this clonotype: At one end, the junction sequence differs from germline, possibly due to a read error. The chain is built from TRBV12-3 or TRBV12-4 and TRBJ2-2; possibly TRBD2 for D (5 bases). The CDR3 covers 12 residues. CDR3 region: CASTRLTGERFF. For the CDR3, the DNA is TGTGCCAGCACACGTCTGACCGGGGAGCGGTTTTTT.

A few counts support this clonotype. The chain links TRBV7-2 to TRBJ2-7, with D uncertain. Trimming shortened V by 0 bases and J by 0 bases, and 9 bases separated the two germline ends. Per the germline V gene, CDR1 is SGHTA and CDR2 is FQGNSA. There are 15 residues in the CDR3. CDR3 residues: CASSLAGLRSYEQYF. CDR3 in DNA: TGTGCCAGCAGCTTAGCAGGCTTACGCTCCTACGAGCAGTACTTC.

Points on this clonotype: A much larger clone lies one base from this, so it may be a read error. The chain carries TRBV5-1 and TRBJ2-1; D possibly corresponds to TRBD2 (7 bases). This CDR3 contains 15 residues. Germline V gene lookup returns CDR1 SGHRS and CDR2 YFSETQ. CDR3 nucleotides: TGCGCCAGCAGCAAGGGGGGGTACGCCTACAGTGAGCAGTTCTTC. The encoded protein is CASSKGGYAYSEQFF.

The CDR3 nucleotides read TGCGCCAGCACCTCGGACTACAACAATGAGCAGTTCTTC. This codes for CASTSDYNNEQFF. The rearrangement joins TRBV5-1 to TRBJ2-1; a possible D gene is TRBD2 (6 bases). The CDR3 extends over 13 amino acids. The V end lost 6 bases, the J end lost 5 bases, and 12 bases lay between the germline ends. Germline CDR1 is SGHRS and CDR2 is YFSETQ.

The gene calls are TRBV7-3 and TRBJ2-7, with D possibly TRBD1 on 5 matching bases. Germline V CDR1 and CDR2: SGHTA, FQGTGA. The CDR3 is 15 residues long. With 5 bases removed from V and 6 bases from J, the gap between germline ends came to 20 bases. CDR3 DNA sequence: TGTGCCAGCAGCCCTGACAGCTCCTTAGGCTGCGAGCAGTACTTC. Translated, it gives CASSPDSSLGCEQYF. The full variable domain, with the rest looked up from reference TRBV7-3 and TRBJ2-7, is GAGVSQTPSNKVTEKGKYVELRCDPISGHTALYWYRQSLGQGPEFLIYFQGTGAADDSGLPNDRFFAVRPEGSVSTLKIQRTERGDSAVYLCASSPDSSLGCEQYFGPGTRLTVT.